This T cell receptor beta chain appears in the sequencing data of a study of Ad26.COV2.S vaccination and SARS-CoV-2 variants. The wider study: The study gave Ad26.COV2.S intramuscularly, once or twice 56 days apart.

Whole-study results and caveats: Non-spike TCR breadth showed similarity between vaccine and placebo recipients.

Treatment noted: 15 to 20 received Ad26.COV2.S at low or high dose, single or two shots; five or six received placebo; per-sample allocation not given. Samples were taken on day 63 after the first vaccine or placebo injection. It was an adult aged 18-55 years in Boston who was the donor. Immunization relied on an Ad26 vector, which expressed Wuhan-strain SARS-CoV-2 spike. Remarks on this clone: Its antigen is unidentified.

The CDR3 runs 15 residues. The germline CDR1 and CDR2 sequences are LNHDA and SQIVND (reference sequence). Trimming cost V 7 bases and J 0 bases, with 12 bases left between them. The method was immunoSEQ multiplex PCR; TCRdb's version includes in-frame clones alone and lacks a portion of them. The data contain some 400,000 clones, 89% of them seen just once; the ten biggest clones take up 1.5% to 2%. The chain couples TRBV19 to TRBJ2-2, with D tentatively TRBD1 (6 bases). This clonotype was sampled from a person aged 18-65 years who received the Ad26.COV2.S COVID-19 vaccine or a placebo. The specimen was peripheral blood, collected in a trial of Ad26.COV2.S vaccine versus placebo. CDR3 sequence: CASNQGTANTGELFF. The CDR3 coding sequence is TGTGCCAGTAATCAGGGGACCGCGAACACCGGGGAGCTGTTTTTT.